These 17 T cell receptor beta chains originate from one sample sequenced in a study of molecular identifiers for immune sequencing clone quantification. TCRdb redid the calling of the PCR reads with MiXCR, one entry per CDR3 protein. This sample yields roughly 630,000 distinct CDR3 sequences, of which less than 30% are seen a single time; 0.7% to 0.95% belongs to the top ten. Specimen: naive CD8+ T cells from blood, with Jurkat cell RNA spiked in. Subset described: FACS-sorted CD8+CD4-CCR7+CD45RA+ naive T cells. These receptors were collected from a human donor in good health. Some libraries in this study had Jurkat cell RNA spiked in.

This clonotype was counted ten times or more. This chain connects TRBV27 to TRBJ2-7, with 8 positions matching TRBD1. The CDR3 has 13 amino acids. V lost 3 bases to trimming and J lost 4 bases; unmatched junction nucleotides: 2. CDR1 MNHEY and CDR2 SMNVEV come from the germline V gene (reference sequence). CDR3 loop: CASSFTGGYEQYF. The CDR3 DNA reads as TGTGCCAGCAGTTTTACAGGGGGATACGAGCAGTACTTC.

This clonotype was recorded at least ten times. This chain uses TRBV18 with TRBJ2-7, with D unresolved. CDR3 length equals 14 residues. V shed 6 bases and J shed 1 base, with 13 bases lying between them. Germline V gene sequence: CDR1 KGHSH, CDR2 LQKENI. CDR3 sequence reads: CASSVPGRSYEQYF. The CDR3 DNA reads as TGTGCCAGCTCCGTCCCCGGCCGGTCCTACGAGCAGTACTTC.

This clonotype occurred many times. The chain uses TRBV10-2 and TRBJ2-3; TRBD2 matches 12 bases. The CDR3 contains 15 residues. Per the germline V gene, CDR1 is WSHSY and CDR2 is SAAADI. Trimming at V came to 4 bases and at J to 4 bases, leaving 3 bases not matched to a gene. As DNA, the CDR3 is TGCGCCAGCAGTGGGGGGACTAGCGGGTCAGATACGCAGTATTTT. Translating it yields CASSGGTSGSDTQYF.

The CDR3 region is CASSYSSISGRLQETQYF. The CDR3 nucleotides read TGTGCCAGCAGTTACTCGAGTATCAGCGGGAGGCTCCAAGAGACCCAGTACTTC. The rearrangement joins TRBV6-5 to TRBJ2-5, with 9 bases that match TRBD2. The CDR3 loop spans 18 amino acids. Germline-derived CDR1 and CDR2 are MNHEY and SVGAGI. The ends lost 0 bases at V and 1 base at J; junction bases unmatched: 9.

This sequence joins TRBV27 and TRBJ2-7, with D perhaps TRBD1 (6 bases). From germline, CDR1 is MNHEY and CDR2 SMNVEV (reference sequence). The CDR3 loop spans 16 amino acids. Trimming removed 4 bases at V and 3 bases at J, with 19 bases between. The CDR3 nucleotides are TGTGCCAGCAGTTACATCCCGATTACAGGGAACTACGAGCAGTACTTC. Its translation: CASSYIPITGNYEQYF.

The CDR3 nucleotides read TGTGCCAGCAGTTCGACAGGGAGTAATGAAAAACTGTTTTTT. This encodes CASSSTGSNEKLFF. This chain links TRBV27 with TRBJ1-4; 7 positions match TRBD1. The CDR3 totals 14 residues. Trimming at V came to 4 bases and at J to 4 bases, leaving 3 bases not matched to a gene. The germline V gene has CDR1 MNHEY and CDR2 SMNVEV (reference sequence).

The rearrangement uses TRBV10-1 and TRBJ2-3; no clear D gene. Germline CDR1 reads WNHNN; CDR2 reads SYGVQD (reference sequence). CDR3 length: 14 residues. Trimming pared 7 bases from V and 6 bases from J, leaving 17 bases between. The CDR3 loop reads CASTTSNQLDTQYF. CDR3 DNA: TGCGCCAGCACGACCAGCAACCAGCTTGATACGCAGTATTTT.

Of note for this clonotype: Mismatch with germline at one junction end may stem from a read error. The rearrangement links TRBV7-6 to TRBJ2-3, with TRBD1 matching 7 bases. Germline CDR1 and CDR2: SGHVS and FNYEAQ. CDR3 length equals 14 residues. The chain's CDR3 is CASSLDLGTDTPYF. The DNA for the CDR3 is TGTGCCAGCAGCTTAGATCTGGGGACAGATACGCCGTATTTT.

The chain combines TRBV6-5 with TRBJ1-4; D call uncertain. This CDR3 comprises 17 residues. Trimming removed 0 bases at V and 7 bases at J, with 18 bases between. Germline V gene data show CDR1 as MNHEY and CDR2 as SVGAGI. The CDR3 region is CASSYSLETLRGEKLFF. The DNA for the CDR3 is TGTGCCAGCAGTTACTCGTTGGAGACTCTAAGAGGTGAAAAACTGTTTTTT.

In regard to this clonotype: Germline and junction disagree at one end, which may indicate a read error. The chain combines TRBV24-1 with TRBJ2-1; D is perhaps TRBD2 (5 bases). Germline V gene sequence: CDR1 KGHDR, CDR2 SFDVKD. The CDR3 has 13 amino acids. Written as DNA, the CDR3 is TGTGCCCCCAGTGAACCAACCGGGGTAGCGCAGTTCTTC. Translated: CAPSEPTGVAQFF.

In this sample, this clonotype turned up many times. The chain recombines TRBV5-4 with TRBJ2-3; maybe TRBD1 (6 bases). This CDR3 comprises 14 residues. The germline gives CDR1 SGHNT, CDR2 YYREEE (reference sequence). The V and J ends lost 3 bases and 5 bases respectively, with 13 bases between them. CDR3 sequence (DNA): TGTGCCAGCAGCTCTTGGACAGAAGGAGATACGCAGTATTTT. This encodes CASSSWTEGDTQYF.

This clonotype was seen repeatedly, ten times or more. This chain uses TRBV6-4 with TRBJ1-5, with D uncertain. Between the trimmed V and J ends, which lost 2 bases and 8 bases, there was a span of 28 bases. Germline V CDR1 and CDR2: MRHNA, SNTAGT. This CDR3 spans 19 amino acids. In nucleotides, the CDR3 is TGTGCCAGCAGTGACGATAACTTTGTAGATCCCCTTATCATCAAGCCCCAGCATTTT. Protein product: CASSDDNFVDPLIIKPQHF.

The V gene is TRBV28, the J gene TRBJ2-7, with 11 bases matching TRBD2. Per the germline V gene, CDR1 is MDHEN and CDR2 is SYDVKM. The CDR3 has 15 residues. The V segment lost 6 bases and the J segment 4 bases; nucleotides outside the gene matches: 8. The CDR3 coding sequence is TGTGCCAGCAGACTTGGGACTAGCGGATCATACGAGCAGTACTTC. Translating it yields CASRLGTSGSYEQYF.

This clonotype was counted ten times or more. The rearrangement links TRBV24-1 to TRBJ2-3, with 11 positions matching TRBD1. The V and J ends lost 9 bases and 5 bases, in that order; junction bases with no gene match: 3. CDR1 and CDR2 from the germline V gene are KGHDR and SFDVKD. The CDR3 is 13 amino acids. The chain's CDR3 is CATAGTGGDTQYF. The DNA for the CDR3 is TGTGCCACCGCAGGGACAGGGGGAGATACGCAGTATTTT.

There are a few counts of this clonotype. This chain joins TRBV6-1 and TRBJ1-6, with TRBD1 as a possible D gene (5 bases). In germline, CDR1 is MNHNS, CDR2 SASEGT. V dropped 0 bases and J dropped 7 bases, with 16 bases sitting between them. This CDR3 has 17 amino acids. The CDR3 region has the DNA TGTGCCAGCAGTGAAGCGCGGGGGGTTATCGGAAATTCACCCCTCCACTTT. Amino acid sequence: CASSEARGVIGNSPLHF.

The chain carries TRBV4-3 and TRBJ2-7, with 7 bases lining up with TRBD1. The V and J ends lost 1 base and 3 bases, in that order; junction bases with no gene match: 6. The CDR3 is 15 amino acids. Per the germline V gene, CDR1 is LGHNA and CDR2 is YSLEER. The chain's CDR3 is CASSQGRPGGYEQYF. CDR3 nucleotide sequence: TGCGCCAGCAGCCAAGGACGGCCAGGGGGCTACGAGCAGTACTTC.

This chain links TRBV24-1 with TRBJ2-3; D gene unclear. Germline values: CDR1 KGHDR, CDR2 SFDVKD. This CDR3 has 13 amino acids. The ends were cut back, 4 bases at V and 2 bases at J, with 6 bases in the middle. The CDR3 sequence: CATSDGFTDTQYF. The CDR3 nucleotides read TGTGCCACCAGTGACGGTTTCACAGATACGCAGTATTTT.